A selection of T cell receptor beta chains follows, all from one sample in a study of T cells after yellow fever vaccination. Each CDR3 protein is one row after TCRdb ran MiXCR on the 5' RACE reads. Counted here are roughly 96,000 distinct CDR3 sequences, almost 9% occurring once; the ten biggest clones make up around 16%. Sequenced here: CD8+ T cells not binding an NS4B(214-222) dextramer, sorted from PBMCs, sampled approximately 15 days after the first yellow fever vaccination. These receptors were collected from a young man who received the YFV17D yellow fever vaccine. Each CDR3 is given with its conserved first and last residue. A D gene is named only where the DNA matches it firmly. For some rows the clone size is stated as once, few or many, or as a class when expanded; others skip it.

v_gene,d_gene,j_gene,abundance,CDR3nt,CDR3aa
TRBV6-2/TRBV6-3,NA,TRBJ2-3,few,TGTGCCAGCAGTTACTACGTTGTGCCAGATACGCAGTATTTT,CASSYYVVPDTQYF
TRBV24-1,TRBD2,TRBJ2-3,few,TGTGCCACCAGTGGCGCGGGGGATAAACGAGATACGCAGTATTTT,CATSGAGDKRDTQYF
TRBV3-1,NA,TRBJ2-7,many,TGTGCCAGCAGCCAAGATATGGCGGGGCTCATAGTCGAGCAGTACTTC,CASSQDMAGLIVEQYF
TRBV12-3/TRBV12-4,TRBD2,TRBJ2-1,NA,TGTGCCAGCAGGACTAGCGGGGTGTACAATGAGCAGTTCTTC,CASRTSGVYNEQFF
TRBV9,NA,TRBJ2-3,few,TGTGCCAGCAGCGTAGCGGGGTGGGCAGATACGCAGTATTTT,CASSVAGWADTQYF
TRBV6-1,TRBD2,TRBJ2-1,NA,TGTGCCAGCAATACGGGACTAGCGGGTCGAGAGCAGTTCTTC,CASNTGLAGREQFF
TRBV4-1,TRBD1,TRBJ2-5,NA,TGCGCCAGCAGCCCGAGGACAGGGGGGTTCTCAGAGACCCAGTACTTC,CASSPRTGGFSETQYF
TRBV6-5,TRBD1,TRBJ2-1,medium-sized,TGTGCCAGCAGCCCCTTTATATATAGGATTTCGGGCAGGGGGTCTAATGAGCAGTTCTTC,CASSPFIYRISGRGSNEQFF
TRBV4-1,NA,TRBJ2-1,few,TGCGCCAGCAGCCAAGATAGGGTCGGAAATGAGCAGTTCTTC,CASSQDRVGNEQFF
TRBV19,TRBD2,TRBJ2-1,many,TGTGCCAGTAGTCAGACTAGCGGGGATTACAATGAGCAGTTCTTC,CASSQTSGDYNEQFF
TRBV4-1,NA,TRBJ2-5,many,TGCGCCAGCAGCCAAGTTGCAGGGGTATTTCCGGAGACCCAGTACTTC,CASSQVAGVFPETQYF
TRBV6-5,NA,TRBJ2-1,NA,TGTGCCAGCAGTTACACCGGGGGCCGCGGCAATGAGCAGTTCTTC,CASSYTGGRGNEQFF
TRBV12-3/TRBV12-4,TRBD1,TRBJ1-2,few,TGTGCCATCCAGGGGGCCCATGGCTACACCTTC,CAIQGAHGYTF
TRBV4-1,TRBD2,TRBJ2-5,few,TGCGCCAGCAGGGGGACGGCGGGGGGTAAGGAGACCCAGTACTTC,CASRGTAGGKETQYF
TRBV6-5,NA,TRBJ1-1,few,TGTGCCAGCAGTTACGGGGGGGTGGGCACTGAAGCTTTCTTT,CASSYGGVGTEAFF
TRBV12-5,NA,TRBJ2-3,NA,TGTGCTAGTGGTTTGACATACGGGGATAACACAGATACGCAGTATTTT,CASGLTYGDNTDTQYF
TRBV5-1,NA,TRBJ2-1,NA,TGCGCCAGCAGCTTGGACGGGGCAACCTACAATGAGCAGTTCTTC,CASSLDGATYNEQFF
TRBV15,TRBD1,TRBJ2-2,NA,TGTGCCACGATGGGACAGGGCGGCACCGGGGAGCTGTTTTTT,CATMGQGGTGELFF
TRBV5-1,TRBD2,TRBJ2-2,NA,TGCGCCAGCAGCCTGACCCCCGGGGGGGCCGCGTTCGGGGAGCTGTTTTTT,CASSLTPGGAAFGELFF
TRBV6-7,NA,TRBJ2-3,NA,TGTGCCAGCAGCTATAGGACTCCGAGGAGCACAGATACGCAGTATTTT,CASSYRTPRSTDTQYF
TRBV27,NA,TRBJ2-2,NA,TGTGCCAGCAGTTTATCGACGCCAACCGGGGAGCTGTTTTTT,CASSLSTPTGELFF
TRBV6-5,NA,TRBJ1-6,NA,TGTGCCAGCAGTTACGGGGGCGAGTCACCCCTCCACTTT,CASSYGGESPLHF
TRBV30,NA,TRBJ1-2,NA,TGTGCCTGGAGTGTACTCGACAGCGAGTTTTCTAACTATGGCTACACCTTC,CAWSVLDSEFSNYGYTF
TRBV19,TRBD1,TRBJ2-3,NA,TGTGCCAGTAGTATGAGGGACAGGAGCACAGATACGCAGTATTTT,CASSMRDRSTDTQYF
TRBV9,NA,TRBJ2-1,few,TGTGCCAGCAGCCCCGCCTACAATGAGCAGTTCTTC,CASSPAYNEQFF
TRBV4-3,NA,TRBJ2-3,many,TGCGCCAGCAGCCAAGATGGGGCAACGTACACAGATACGCAGTATTTT,CASSQDGATYTDTQYF
TRBV6-4,NA,TRBJ1-6,many,TGTGCCAGCAGTGAGGGGGCTAATTCACCCCTCCACTTT,CASSEGANSPLHF
TRBV5-5,NA,TRBJ2-1,few,TGTGCCAGCAGCTTGGACAGGGTTCTGTTCTTC,CASSLDRVLFF
TRBV4-3,NA,TRBJ2-5,many,TGCGCCAGCAGCCAAATAGAACAAGAGACCCAGTACTTC,CASSQIEQETQYF
TRBV5-1,TRBD1,TRBJ2-3,many,TGCGCCAGCAGCTTGAGGACAGGGTCGGATACGCAGTATTTT,CASSLRTGSDTQYF
TRBV4-3,NA,TRBJ1-4,few,TGCGCCAGCAGCCAACAAACCGGAAGGACCTTTGAAAAACTGTTTTTT,CASSQQTGRTFEKLFF
TRBV6-5,TRBD1,TRBJ2-1,few,TGTGCCAGCAGTTTCTTCCCGACAGGGGACAATGAGCAGTTCTTC,CASSFFPTGDNEQFF
TRBV3-1,TRBD1,TRBJ2-3,many,TGTGCCAGCAGCCTTACCGGGACAGGGGAAGATACGCAGTATTTT,CASSLTGTGEDTQYF
TRBV7-9,NA,TRBJ1-4,NA,TGTGCCAGCAGCTTAACGGGGGTTTCGGCAAAACTGTTTTTT,CASSLTGVSAKLFF
TRBV27,NA,TRBJ2-1,many,TGTGCCAGTTTCCTTGGTAATGAGCAGTTCTTC,CASFLGNEQFF
TRBV4-2,TRBD2,TRBJ2-7,NA,TGTGCCAGCAGCCAAGATCTGCCTAGCGGGGAATTGTCCTACGAGCAGTACTTC,CASSQDLPSGELSYEQYF
TRBV4-2,NA,TRBJ2-7,few,TGTGCCAGCAGCCAAGAAGGGGCGAGGCTCCTCTACGAGCAGTACTTC,CASSQEGARLLYEQYF